One and the same sample provided the 26 T cell receptor beta chains below, sequenced in a study of shared clonotypes between healthy human individuals. The table came from immunoSEQ multiplex PCR; TCRdb's copy has only in-frame clones and leaves some out. The table lists a few hundred thousand clones, about 96% of them singletons, with roughly 0.055% in the top ten. The sample was naive CD4+ T cells sorted from blood. As for subset: CD45RA+ positively selected. The receptors stem from a woman between 25 and 40 years old in good health.

The CDR3 loop reads CASSGGGVGEKLFF. CDR3 in DNA: TGTGCCAGCTCTGGGGGAGGGGTGGGTGAAAAACTGTTTTTT. The V gene is TRBV28, the J gene TRBJ1-4, with a weak D call TRBD1 (5 bases). Per germline, CDR1 MDHEN and CDR2 SYDVKM. This CDR3 has 14 amino acids. With 8 bases removed from V and 7 bases from J, the gap between germline ends came to 17 bases. Full variable domain (missing parts from reference TRBV28 and TRBJ1-4): DVKVTQSSRYLVKRTGEKVFLECVQDMDHENMFWYRQDPGLGLRLIYFSYDVKMKEKGDIPEGYSVSREKKERFSLILESASTNQTSMYLCASSGGGVGEKLFFGSGTQLSVL.

This chain links TRBV5-1 with TRBJ2-7; 14 nucleotides agree with TRBD2. J was trimmed by 6 bases and V by 3 bases; bases with no gene match: 2. The V gene's germline CDR1 is SGHRS and CDR2 YFSETQ. The CDR3 extends over 14 amino acids. CDR3 bases: TGCGCCAGCAGCTCGGGACTAGCGGGAGTCGAGCAGTACTTC. Amino acid sequence: CASSSGLAGVEQYF. The full variable domain, rest sourced from reference TRBV5-1 and TRBJ2-7, is KAGVTQTPRYLIKTRGQQVTLSCSPISGHRSVSWYQQTPGQGLQFLFEYFSETQRNKGNFPGRFSGRQFSNSRSEMNVSTLELGDSALYLCASSSGLAGVEQYFGPGTRLTVT.

The chain uses TRBV19 and TRBJ1-2; TRBD1 matches 9 bases. With V trimmed by 4 bases and J by 8 bases, 8 bases remained unmatched. Per germline, CDR1 LNHDA and CDR2 SQIVND (reference sequence). This CDR3 spans 14 amino acids. The CDR3, as DNA: TGTGCCAGTAGTACCAGCGGGACAGGGCGCGGCTACACCTTC. As protein: CASSTSGTGRGYTF.

The V and J genes are TRBV28 and TRBJ1-6; TRBD1 agrees at 7 bases. The CDR3 runs to 15 residues. J was trimmed by 13 bases and V by 0 bases; bases with no gene match: 9. CDR1 is MDHEN, CDR2 SYDVKM, per germline. CDR3 region: CASSLWGDLRGPLHF. The CDR3 coding sequence is TGTGCCAGCAGTTTATGGGGGGACCTCAGGGGGCCCCTCCACTTT.

V usage is TRBV7-9 and J usage is TRBJ2-7; TRBD1 matches at 8 bases. This CDR3 comprises 14 residues. J lost 2 bases, V lost 5 bases, and 5 bases had no gene match. Per germline, CDR1 SEHNR and CDR2 FQNEAQ (reference sequence). The CDR3 spells CASSEGQGPYEQYF. The CDR3 DNA reads as TGTGCCAGCAGCGAAGGACAGGGTCCCTACGAGCAGTACTTC.

This clone showed up just once. The chain couples TRBV15 to TRBJ2-3, with D possibly matching TRBD2 (6 bases). This CDR3 has 16 amino acids. V dropped 0 bases and J dropped 4 bases, with 14 bases sitting between them. Germline V gives CDR1 LNHNV, CDR2 YYDKDF (reference sequence). CDR3 sequence reads: CATSRDLSGLADTQYF. The CDR3 bases are TGTGCCACCAGCAGAGATCTATCGGGACTCGCAGATACGCAGTATTTT.

The gene calls are TRBV19 and TRBJ2-1; weak D call: TRBD2 (5 bases). Germline V gene data show CDR1 as LNHDA and CDR2 as SQIVND (reference sequence). CDR3 length: 15 amino acids. The germline V and J ends were trimmed by 7 bases and 6 bases, with 19 bases remaining between them. In DNA, the CDR3 is TGTGCCAGTATGGTGGTATTTGGACTCCGCAATGAGCAGTTCTTC. It encodes CASMVVFGLRNEQFF.

The chain joins TRBV7-8 to TRBJ2-2; 9 bases align to TRBD1. The CDR3 is 18 amino acids. With 2 bases clipped from V and 6 bases from J, the junction kept 13 bases outside the gene matches. Germline CDR1 reads SGHVS; CDR2 reads FQNEAQ. The CDR3 loop reads CASSLLVRGQGVPGELFF. DNA for the CDR3: TGTGCCAGCAGCTTATTGGTCCGGGGACAGGGAGTACCCGGGGAGCTGTTTTTT.

The chain recombines TRBV6-5 with TRBJ2-7; D assignment may be TRBD1 or TRBD2 (6 bases each). The V end was cut by 8 bases, the J end by 7 bases, with 21 bases between. CDR3 size: 14 residues. Germline values: CDR1 MNHEY, CDR2 SVGAGI. This CDR3 is CASGIGGRAEEQYF. For the CDR3, the DNA is TGTGCCAGCGGCATCGGGGGCCGGGCAGAAGAGCAGTACTTC.

The chain is built from TRBV19 and TRBJ1-2; the D is unclear. Germline assignment: CDR1 LNHDA and CDR2 SQIVND (reference sequence). This CDR3 spans 13 amino acids. V lost 9 bases and J lost 1, with 12 bases in between. CDR3 loop: CASHRTSNYGYTF. The CDR3 nucleotides read TGTGCCAGCCACCGGACCAGTAACTATGGCTACACCTTC.

The chain recombines TRBV7-2 with TRBJ1-1; D not certain. The germline CDR1 and CDR2 sequences are SGHTA and FQGNSA. V lost 8 bases to trimming and J lost 6 bases, with 19 bases between them. CDR3 length: 14 amino acids. The CDR3 loop reads CASCRDRGGAEAFF. In DNA form, the CDR3 reads TGTGCCAGCTGCCGAGACCGCGGAGGAGCTGAAGCTTTCTTT.

The chain joins TRBV28 to TRBJ2-7; 9 bases align to TRBD2. Germline V lookup: CDR1 MDHEN, CDR2 SYDVKM. This CDR3 is 17 amino acids long. The V and J ends lost 0 bases and 5 bases, in that order; junction bases with no gene match: 11. In DNA form, the CDR3 reads TGTGCCAGCAGTTTATGGGGTCCGGGACTAGCTGACGACGAGCAGTACTTC. Translating gives CASSLWGPGLADDEQYF.

The rearrangement links TRBV5-8 to TRBJ2-7; 11 positions agree with TRBD2. V dropped 2 bases and J dropped 3; count of bases not matched to a gene: 13. Germline CDR1 and CDR2: SGHTS and YDEGEE. The CDR3 consists of 18 residues. The CDR3 nucleotides read TGTGCCAGCAGCTTTTTTAGCGGGAGGGCTCGGCTCATCTACGAGCAGTACTTC. It is translated as CASSFFSGRARLIYEQYF.

On this clone: The same CDR3 is also encoded by other DNA sequences in this sample. The rearrangement uses TRBV6-6 and TRBJ2-1; D is perhaps TRBD1 (6 bases). V lost 2 bases, J lost 0 bases, and 8 bases lay in between. Germline assignment: CDR1 MNHNY and CDR2 SVGAGI (reference sequence). The CDR3 extends over 15 amino acids. CDR3 DNA sequence: TGTGCCAGCAGTTACGGGGGCAGCTCCTACAATGAGCAGTTCTTC. It translates to CASSYGGSSYNEQFF.

The rearrangement links TRBV7-3 to TRBJ1-5; unclear D gene. With 2 bases removed from V and 5 bases from J, the gap between germline ends came to 7 bases. Germline CDR1 SGHTA, CDR2 FQGTGA. This CDR3 region has 13 residues. CDR3 coding DNA: TGTGCCAGCAGCTTATCTCCGGATCAGCCCCAGCATTTT. Translation: CASSLSPDQPQHF.

The V and J genes are TRBV6-1 and TRBJ2-1, with 9 positions matching TRBD2. The V segment lost 4 bases and the J segment 6 bases; nucleotides outside the gene matches: 10. Germline CDR1 reads MNHNS; CDR2 reads SASEGT. This CDR3 region has 16 residues. The CDR3 here is CASSANSGSIGNEQFF. The CDR3 DNA reads TGTGCCAGCAGTGCGAATAGCGGGAGTATAGGCAATGAGCAGTTCTTC.

The chain employs TRBV5-4 and TRBJ1-2, with unresolved D. The CDR3 sequence is 12 residues long. V was cut by 4 bases and J by 8 bases, with 12 bases left in between. The germline gives CDR1 SGHNT, CDR2 YYREEE (reference sequence). DNA of the CDR3: TGTGCCAGCAGCGTTGCGAGGGAGGGCTACACCTTC. The encoded protein is CASSVAREGYTF.

The chain couples TRBV7-2 to TRBJ2-1; 10 nucleotides match TRBD2. CDR1 SGHTA and CDR2 FQGNSA come from the germline V gene. V was clipped by 5 bases and J by 3 bases; unmatched bases: 4. This CDR3 has 15 residues. The CDR3 loop reads CASSPTSGNYNEQFF. In nucleotides, the CDR3 is TGTGCCAGCAGCCCCACTAGCGGGAACTACAATGAGCAGTTCTTC.

Remarks on this clone: One end of the junction varies from germline; a read error may be responsible. J is TRBJ2-7 and V is TRBV5-8; the match to TRBD1 covers 10 bases. This CDR3 comprises 16 residues. The germline gives CDR1 SGHTS, CDR2 YDEGEE. The CDR3 reads CASSLGPGQGSYEQYF. CDR3 coding DNA: TGTGCCAGCAGTTTGGGCCCGGGACAGGGGTCCTACGAGCAGTACTTC. The whole variable domain, filled in from reference TRBV5-8 and TRBJ2-7, reads EAGVTQSPTHLIKTRGQQATLRCSPISGHTSVYWYQQALGLGLQFLLWYDEGEERNRGNFPPRFSGRQFPNYSSELNVNALELEDSALYLCASSLGPGQGSYEQYFGPGTRLTVT.

The rearrangement uses TRBV23-1 and TRBJ2-3, with no clear D. TRBV23-1 carries the ORF label, with uncertain function. This CDR3 comprises 12 residues. The V and J ends lost 1 base and 5 bases respectively, with 4 bases between them. This chain's CDR3 is CASSQWIDTQYF. CDR3 nucleotide sequence: TGCGCCAGCAGTCAATGGATAGATACGCAGTATTTT.

This sequence joins TRBV4-2 and TRBJ2-3, with 7 bases aligning to TRBD1. Germline CDR1 and CDR2: LGHNA and YNFKEQ. CDR3 length: 16 amino acids. The ends lost 5 bases at V and 0 bases at J; junction bases unmatched: 8. CDR3 nucleotides: TGTGCCAGCAGCGCCAAGCCAGGGGGTAGCACAGATACGCAGTATTTT. This encodes CASSAKPGGSTDTQYF.

The CDR3 DNA reads as TGCGCCAGCAGTCAGACTGAAGTCTCCTACGAGCAGTACTTC. Its protein is CASSQTEVSYEQYF. This rearrangement joins TRBV23-1 to TRBJ2-7; D unresolved. TRBV23-1 is an open reading frame whose function is uncertain. V lost 3 bases, J lost 0 bases, and 9 bases lay in between. The CDR3 contains 14 residues.

For the CDR3, the DNA is TGTGCCAGCAGCTTAGGTCTTCTCGGGGAGGATGAGCAGTTCTTC. As protein: CASSLGLLGEDEQFF. The chain uses TRBV7-9 and TRBJ2-1; weak D call: TRBD2 (6 bases). CDR1 SEHNR and CDR2 FQNEAQ come from the germline V gene (reference sequence). The CDR3 runs to 15 residues. The V gene lost 1 base and the J gene lost 8 bases, with 15 bases spanning the gap.

The J gene is TRBJ2-1, the V gene TRBV6-5; TRBD2 matches 13 bases. The length of the CDR3 is 16 residues. Germline-derived CDR1 and CDR2 are MNHEY and SVGAGI. Trimming removed 0 bases from V and 6 bases from J; junction bases left unmatched: 2. The CDR3 loop is CASSYSTSGRSNEQFF. The CDR3, as DNA: TGTGCCAGCAGTTACTCGACTAGCGGGAGGTCCAATGAGCAGTTCTTC.

The gene calls are TRBV19 and TRBJ2-6; either TRBD1 or TRBD2 may supply D (5 bases each). This CDR3 region has 18 residues. Germline CDR1 reads LNHDA; CDR2 reads SQIVND (reference sequence). V lost 8 bases, J lost 0 bases, and 20 bases lay in between. This chain's CDR3 is CASGGRAGPVSGANVLTF. In nucleotides, the CDR3 is TGTGCCAGTGGAGGCAGGGCGGGCCCTGTCTCTGGGGCCAACGTCCTGACTTTC.

This sequence joins TRBV6-4 and TRBJ2-7; tentatively, D is TRBD1 (5 bases). Germline V CDR1 and CDR2: MRHNA, SNTAGT. V was trimmed by 0 bases and J by 0 bases, leaving 15 bases between them. The CDR3 is 17 residues long. CDR3 nucleotides: TGTGCCAGCAGTGACTCCTCTCAGGGCCCCTTCTCCTACGAGCAGTACTTC. Protein sequence: CASSDSSQGPFSYEQYF.